The rows below give T cell receptor beta chains drawn from one sample of a study of regulatory T cells in long-lasting Graves disease. TCRdb re-called the multiplex PCR reads with MiXCR, one entry per CDR3 protein. The sample lists 600,000 to 850,000 distinct CDR3 sequences; 25% to 35% were seen once. The source was peripheral blood mononuclear cells (PBMCs), collected when the disease was refractory, from a patient treated with antithyroid drugs. These receptors came from a female donor with Graves disease. CDR3s include the opening cysteine and the closing phenylalanine or tryptophan. D genes are given only for firm matches. Expanded clones get a size class; other rows say once, few or many, or leave the size out.

>TRBJ2-7|-|-|TRBV27
CASSLSGGLDYEQYF
TGTGCCAGCAGTTTATCGGGCGGGTTGGACTACGAGCAGTACTTC
>TRBJ2-4|-|few|TRBV12-3/TRBV12-4
CASSFSTSNIQYF
TGTGCCAGCAGTTTTTCCACGTCAAACATTCAGTACTTC
>TRBJ2-6|TRBD1|-|TRBV14
CASSHQNRDSFISGANVLTF
TGTGCCAGCAGCCATCAAAATAGGGACAGCTTTATCTCTGGGGCCAACGTCCTGACTTTC
>TRBJ1-4|-|many|TRBV3-1
CASSPRQGLINEKLFF
TGTGCCAGCAGCCCTCGGCAGGGACTTATTAATGAAAAACTGTTTTTT
>TRBJ2-7|TRBD1|-|TRBV4-1
CASSQDPAGQGAYEQYF
TGCGCCAGCAGCCAAGACCCAGCGGGACAGGGGGCCTACGAGCAGTACTTC
>TRBJ2-7|TRBD1|-|TRBV7-9
CASSLGQGLLYEQYF
TGTGCCAGCAGCTTAGGACAGGGGCTCCTCTACGAGCAGTACTTC
>TRBJ2-5|TRBD2|-|TRBV20-1
CSARGVGVETQYF
TGCAGTGCTCGGGGGGTCGGGGTGGAGACCCAGTACTTC
>TRBJ2-2|TRBD2|few|TRBV5-1
CASSNLGLAEDTGELFF
TGCGCCAGCTCTAATTTGGGACTAGCGGAGGACACCGGGGAGCTGTTTTTT
>TRBJ1-2|-|many|TRBV19
CASGQQGANYGYTF
TGTGCCAGTGGACAACAGGGAGCTAACTATGGCTACACCTTC
>TRBJ1-4|-|many|TRBV28
CASSTNWIEEKLFF
TGTGCCAGCAGCACTAATTGGATCGAGGAAAAACTGTTTTTT
>TRBJ1-1|TRBD1|few|TRBV13
CASSLVGTGENTEAFF
TGTGCCAGCAGCTTAGTAGGGACAGGGGAAAACACTGAAGCTTTCTTT
>TRBJ1-1|-|many|TRBV7-9
CASSPRDLANTEAFF
TGTGCCAGCAGCCCGCGGGACCTGGCGAACACTGAAGCTTTCTTT
>TRBJ2-7|-|many|TRBV12-3/TRBV12-4
CASSLQYFGEQYF
TGTGCCAGCAGTCTACAGTACTTTGGCGAGCAGTACTTC
>TRBJ2-5|-|few|TRBV7-3
CASSLNRGQTQYF
TGTGCCAGCAGCTTAAATCGCGGGCAGACCCAGTACTTC
>TRBJ1-3|-|-|TRBV12-3/TRBV12-4
CASSVPGNTIYF
TGTGCCAGCAGCGTCCCTGGAAACACCATATATTTT
>TRBJ1-2|TRBD1|-|TRBV30
CAWRDRNGYTF
TGTGCCTGGAGGGACAGGAATGGCTACACCTTC
>TRBJ2-5|-|few|TRBV2
CASSDSGGTQYF
TGTGCCAGCAGTGATTCTGGAGGGACCCAGTACTTC
>TRBJ1-2|TRBD1|many|TRBV6-1
CASSTGGAYGYTF
TGTGCCAGCAGTACAGGGGGCGCATATGGCTACACCTTC
>TRBJ2-3|-|-|TRBV11-2
CASSLGRLRGDTQYF
TGTGCCAGCAGCTTAGGACGGCTCAGGGGCGATACGCAGTATTTT
>TRBJ2-7|-|-|TRBV12-3/TRBV12-4
CASSFGKEQYF
TGTGCCAGCAGTTTTGGGAAGGAGCAGTACTTC
>TRBJ2-7|-|-|TRBV5-6
CASTRGRGSYEQYF
TGTGCCAGCACCAGGGGCAGGGGCTCCTACGAGCAGTACTTC
>TRBJ1-5|TRBD1|few|TRBV28
CASSATGPQPQHF
TGTGCCAGCAGCGCGACAGGGCCCCAGCCCCAGCATTTT
>TRBJ2-7|-|-|TRBV20-1
CSARDGNFAYEQYF
TGCAGTGCTAGAGATGGGAACTTTGCCTACGAGCAGTACTTC
>TRBJ1-1|-|many|TRBV2
CASRRPTGMNTEAFF
TGTGCCAGCAGGAGGCCCACAGGGATGAACACTGAAGCTTTCTTT
>TRBJ1-4|-|-|TRBV29-1
CSVDGPRGMGEKLFF
TGCAGCGTTGACGGGCCGCGGGGAATGGGGGAAAAACTGTTTTTT
>TRBJ2-1|-|-|TRBV12-3/TRBV12-4
CASSETSSNEQFF
TGTGCCAGCAGTGAGACTAGTTCCAATGAGCAGTTCTTC
>TRBJ2-1|-|-|TRBV6-2/TRBV6-3
CASIAFSSYNEQFF
TGTGCCAGCATAGCCTTTAGCTCCTACAATGAGCAGTTCTTC
>TRBJ2-6|-|-|TRBV14
CASSQGLPNVLTF
TGTGCCAGCAGCCAAGGTCTCCCCAACGTCCTGACTTTC
>TRBJ1-6|TRBD1|few|TRBV19
CASSNRDRIYNSPLHF
TGTGCCAGTAGTAACCGGGACAGGATCTATAATTCACCCCTCCACTTT
>TRBJ1-1|-|few|TRBV20-1
CRGLMNTEAFF
TGCAGAGGGCTTATGAACACTGAAGCTTTCTTT
>TRBJ2-7|-|-|TRBV9
CASSVSATQEHEQYF
TGTGCCAGCAGCGTATCGGCTACCCAAGAGCACGAGCAGTACTTC
>TRBJ1-1|TRBD1|-|TRBV19
CASSNFPGQGNTEAFF
TGTGCCAGTAGTAACTTCCCGGGACAGGGGAACACTGAAGCTTTCTTT
>TRBJ1-5|-|-|TRBV15
CATSRDRGGGEPQHF
TGTGCCACCAGCAGAGATCGGGGGGGGGGTGAGCCCCAGCATTTT
>TRBJ1-1|-|many|TRBV7-2
CASSLYRPNTEAFF
TGTGCCAGCAGCTTGTACAGGCCAAACACTGAAGCTTTCTTT
>TRBJ1-4|TRBD1|few|TRBV28
CASSSGTGGAWEKLFF
TGTGCCAGCAGTTCCGGGACAGGGGGCGCCTGGGAAAAACTGTTTTTT
>TRBJ2-1|TRBD2|few|TRBV7-6
CASSQRLAGGPSYNEQFF
TGTGCCAGCAGCCAAAGACTAGCGGGAGGGCCTAGCTACAATGAGCAGTTCTTC
>TRBJ1-1|-|-|TRBV19
CASSIVVGPGNTEAFF
TGTGCCAGTAGTATTGTGGTAGGGCCAGGCAACACTGAAGCTTTCTTT
>TRBJ1-1|-|-|TRBV30
CAWRTWGNTEAFF
TGTGCCTGGCGCACCTGGGGGAACACTGAAGCTTTCTTT
>TRBJ2-7|-|few|TRBV30
CAWSGRAEEQYF
TGTGCCTGGAGCGGGAGAGCCGAAGAGCAGTACTTC
>TRBJ1-2|-|few|TRBV7-9
CASSAVGRPNYGYTF
TGTGCCAGCAGCGCCGTGGGCAGACCAAACTATGGCTACACCTTC
>TRBJ2-5|TRBD1|many|TRBV12-3/TRBV12-4
CASSLAGTVQETQYF
TGTGCCAGCAGTTTAGCCGGGACAGTTCAAGAGACCCAGTACTTC
>TRBJ1-2|-|-|TRBV6-1
CASIRSYGYTF
TGTGCCAGCATCAGGAGCTATGGCTACACCTTC